This T cell receptor (beta chain) was documented in a study of CD8+CD57+ T cells in acquired aplastic anemia. Study conclusions and caveats: Patients shared some 30 CD8+ CDR3 sequences with controls.

In its sample, this clonotype was seen many times. The antigen is not known. Genomic DNA acted as the template from which TCR beta VDJ combination and CDR3 sequence profiling were carried out. TCRdb reanalysed the reads using MiXCR and keeps one entry per CDR3 protein. The table lists 450,000 to 550,000 distinct CDR3 sequences, 25% to 40% of them singletons. Whoever was chosen for sequencing had shown CD8+CD57+ cell expansion by flow cytometry. The CDR3 length is 14 residues. Germline V CDR1 and CDR2: SEHNR, FQNEAQ (reference sequence). The junction had 9 bases not matched to a gene; V was cut back by 5 bases and J by 5 bases.

The sample was sorted CD4+, CD8+, or CD8+CD57+ T cells (not recorded which) from PBMCs. The clonotype was recovered from a human donor with aplastic anemia. The V gene is TRBV7-9, the J gene TRBJ2-7; 7 bases fit TRBD1. CDR3 DNA: TGTGCCAGCAGCCTAGACAGGGAAGGGCACGAGCAGTACTTC. This translates into CASSLDREGHEQYF.